One and the same sample provided the 15 T cell receptor beta chains below, sequenced in a study of tumor and adjacent non-tumor tissue in lung cancer. No cell sorting was done before RNA was extracted from the tissue. Three rounds of nested PCR, following a modified ARM-PCR protocol, produced the TCRbeta library. TCRdb analysed the multiplex PCR reads with MiXCR anew, one entry per CDR3 protein. The sample includes tens of thousands of distinct CDR3 sequences, approximately 72% of them seen just once. Specimen: lung tumor tissue. Source of these receptors: a woman aged 40-49 years with non-small cell lung cancer.

This clonotype has a count of ten or more. This chain connects TRBV4-1 to TRBJ2-5; D perhaps matches TRBD2 (6 bases). Deletions cut 1 base from V and 4 bases from J, with 19 bases between. Germline values: CDR1 MGHRA, CDR2 YSYEKL. The CDR3 runs 17 residues. The CDR3 protein is CASSQGLRAGTGETQYF. As DNA, the CDR3 is TGCGCCAGCAGCCAAGGACTTCGGGCGGGAACGGGAGAGACCCAGTACTTC.

The chain carries TRBV29-1 and TRBJ2-2, with D perhaps matching TRBD1 (5 bases). Germline CDR1 SQVTM, CDR2 ANQGSEA. The CDR3 is 14 residues long. Between the trimmed V and J ends, which lost 5 bases and 1 base, there was a span of 11 bases. The CDR3 spells CSVRYRGNTGELFF. The CDR3 DNA reads as TGCAGCGTTCGATATAGGGGGAACACCGGGGAGCTGTTTTTT.

The genes are TRBV4-2 and TRBJ2-3; 8 positions agree with TRBD2. V gave up 0 bases and J gave up 4 bases; unmatched junction bases: 15. CDR1 is LGHNA, CDR2 YNFKEQ, per germline. The CDR3 spans 19 residues. The CDR3 is CASSQDYGTSGSLPDTQYF. For the CDR3, the DNA is TGTGCCAGCAGCCAAGATTACGGGACTAGTGGGAGCCTTCCAGATACGCAGTATTTT.

This clonotype is medium-sized in the sample. The chain joins TRBV11-2 to TRBJ1-3; D is uncertain. CDR1 is SGHAT, CDR2 FQNNGV, per germline. The CDR3 sequence is 15 residues long. V was shortened by 3 bases and J by 0 bases, with 9 bases between the two germline ends. Written as DNA, the CDR3 is TGTGCCAGCAGCTTGGCAGGAATCTCTGGAAACACCATATATTTT. Its translation: CASSLAGISGNTIYF.

With respect to this clonotype: As the CDR3 is not closed by the conserved phenylalanine or tryptophan, this likely results from a read error. This chain links TRBV12-3 or TRBV12-4 with TRBJ2-4; D may be TRBD2 (6 bases). Trimming took off 11 bases at V and 1 base at J, with 12 bases between the two ends. The CDR3 spans 13 residues. CDR3 coding DNA: TGTGCCGGCTGTGGGGGGGCCAAAAACATTCAGTACATC. Its translation: CAGCGGAKNIQYI.

This clonotype occurred a few times. Without the conserved terminal phenylalanine or tryptophan, this CDR3 likely stems from a read error. The chain is built from TRBV11-1 and TRBJ2-3; D is unresolved. Germline-derived CDR1 and CDR2 are SGHAT and FQDESV (reference sequence). CDR3 length equals 11 residues. Here the CDR3 DNA reads TGTGCCGGCAGCTTTCTGAGTGGGCAGTATCTT. Amino acid sequence: CAGSFLSGQYL.

This clonotype was detected once. Without the conserved terminal phenylalanine or tryptophan, this CDR3 likely stems from a read error. This chain connects TRBV10-1 to TRBJ2-1; a weak D match, TRBD1 (5 bases). CDR3 size: 14 residues. In germline, CDR1 is WNHNN, CDR2 SYGVQD (reference sequence). CDR3 sequence (DNA): TGTGCCAGCAGTGATTCCGCAGGGCGAAATGAGCAGTTCCTC. This codes for CASSDSAGRNEQFL.

The CDR3 loop reads CASSQGLPGSPYQPQHF. The CDR3 region has the DNA TGCGCCAGCAGCCAAGGGCTCCCCGGCAGCCCCTATCAGCCCCAGCATTTT. V and J are TRBV4-1 and TRBJ1-5; D gene uncertain. This CDR3 has 17 residues. Germline V gene data show CDR1 as MGHRA and CDR2 as YSYEKL. Between the trimmed V and J ends, which lost 1 base and 5 bases, there was a span of 18 bases.

With regard to this clonotype: A read error may produce the germline difference seen at one junction end. This chain connects TRBV5-4 to TRBJ2-1, with 7 bases matching TRBD1. Looked up from germline, CDR1 is SGHNT and CDR2 is YYREEE (reference sequence). This CDR3 is built from 12 residues. The CDR3 region is CAGSLASTGISF. The CDR3 DNA follows: TGTGCCGGCAGCTTGGCGTCGACAGGGATCTCCTTC.

Comments on this clonotype: Sequence at one end of the junction differs from germline and may be a read error. The chain's CDR3 is CASSLLTGGLDEHFF. In DNA, the CDR3 is TGTGCCAGCAGCTTACTAACGGGAGGGCTTGATGAGCATTTCTTC. This chain joins TRBV11-2 and TRBJ2-1; the match to TRBD2 covers 8 bases. Germline V gene data show CDR1 as SGHAT and CDR2 as FQNNGV. This CDR3 is 15 amino acids long.

The chain carries TRBV1 and TRBJ2-1; the tabulated D call, TRBD2, remains unverified against the DNA. TRBV1 is a listed pseudogene. CDR3 length: 17 residues. The CDR3 is CTSSLYFSGSGGPDQFF. The CDR3 DNA reads TGCACCAGCAGCCTCTACTTTAGCGGGAGTGGTGGCCCTGATCAATTCTTC.

Turning to this clonotype: This clone may be a read error of a much larger clone one base away. The chain couples TRBV20-1 to TRBJ2-1; D gene uncertain. The CDR3 extends over 11 amino acids. Germline assignment: CDR1 DFQATT and CDR2 SNEGSKA (reference sequence). V lost 7 bases to trimming and J lost 11 bases, with 15 bases between them. The chain's CDR3 is CSVAPARQQFF. The CDR3 DNA is TGCAGTGTCGCGCCTGCGCGCCAGCAGTTCTTC.

With respect to this clonotype: One end of the junction is discordant with germline, which a read error may explain. The genes are TRBV6-5 and TRBJ1-1, with D tentatively TRBD1 (6 bases). Germline CDR1 reads MNHEY; CDR2 reads SVGAGI. There are 14 residues in the CDR3. CDR3 bases: TGCGCCAGCAGCAGCCTGGGACGGGACACTAAAGCTGTCTTT. As protein: CASSSLGRDTKAVF.

For this clonotype: A junction end diverges from the germline sequence, so it may reflect a read error. The chain combines TRBV11-2 with TRBJ2-5; D may be TRBD2 (5 bases). The CDR3 sequence is 15 residues long. Per germline, CDR1 SGHAT and CDR2 FQNNGV. The CDR3 DNA reads as TGTGTCAGCTGCCTAGCCACCGGGATAGGGGAGACCCAGTACTTC. It translates to CVSCLATGIGETQYF.

The V and J genes are TRBV20-1 and TRBJ2-5; D is unresolved. Deletions cut 6 bases from V and 3 bases from J, with 17 bases between. The CDR3 sequence is 14 residues long. Germline CDR1 reads DFQATT; CDR2 reads SNEGSKA (reference sequence). As DNA, the CDR3 is TGCAGTGCGCCTAAGACGGATTTAAAAGAGACCCAGTACTTC. This gives the protein CSAPKTDLKETQYF.